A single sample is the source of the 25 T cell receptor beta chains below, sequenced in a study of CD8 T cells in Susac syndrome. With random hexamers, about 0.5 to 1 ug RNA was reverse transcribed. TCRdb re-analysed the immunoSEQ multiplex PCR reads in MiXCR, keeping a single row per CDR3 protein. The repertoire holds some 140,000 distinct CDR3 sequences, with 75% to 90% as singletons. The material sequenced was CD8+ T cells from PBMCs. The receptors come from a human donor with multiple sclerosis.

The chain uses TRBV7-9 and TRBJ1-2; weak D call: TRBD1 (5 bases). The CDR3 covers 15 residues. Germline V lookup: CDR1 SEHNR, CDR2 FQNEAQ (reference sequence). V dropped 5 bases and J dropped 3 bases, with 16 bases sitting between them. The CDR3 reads CASSVSLRGDYGYTF. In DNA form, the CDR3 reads TGTGCCAGCAGCGTTAGCCTGAGGGGTGACTATGGCTACACCTTC.

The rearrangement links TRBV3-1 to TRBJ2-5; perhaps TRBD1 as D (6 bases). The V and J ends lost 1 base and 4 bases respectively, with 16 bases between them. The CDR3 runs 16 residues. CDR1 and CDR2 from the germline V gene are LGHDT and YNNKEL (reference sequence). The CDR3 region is CASSQGGLGLRETQYF. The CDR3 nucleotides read TGTGCCAGCAGCCAAGGGGGGCTAGGTCTCCGAGAGACCCAGTACTTC.

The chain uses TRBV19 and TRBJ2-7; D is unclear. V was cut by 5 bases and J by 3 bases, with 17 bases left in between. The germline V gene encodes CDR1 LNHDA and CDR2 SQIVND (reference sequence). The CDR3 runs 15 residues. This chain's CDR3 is CASSCLDFRHYEQYV. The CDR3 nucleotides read TGTGCCAGTAGTTGTTTGGATTTTCGACACTACGAGCAGTACGTC.

DNA of the CDR3: TGTGCCAGCACCCCCCAGGGGGACGAGACCCAGTACTTC. This gives the protein CASTPQGDETQYF. The chain combines TRBV12-3 or TRBV12-4 with TRBJ2-5; 7 bases line up with TRBD1. The CDR3 is 13 residues long. J gave up 5 bases and V 7 bases, and 7 bases lay outside the gene matches.

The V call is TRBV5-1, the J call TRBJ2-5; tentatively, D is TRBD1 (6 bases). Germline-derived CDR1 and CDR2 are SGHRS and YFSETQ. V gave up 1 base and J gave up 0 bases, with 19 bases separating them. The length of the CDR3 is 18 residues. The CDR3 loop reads CASSLFRGTLWYQETQYF. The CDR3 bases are TGCGCCAGCAGCTTGTTCAGGGGAACTTTGTGGTACCAAGAGACCCAGTACTTC. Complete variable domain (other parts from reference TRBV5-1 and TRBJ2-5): KAGVTQTPRYLIKTRGQQVTLSCSPISGHRSVSWYQQTPGQGLQFLFEYFSETQRNKGNFPGRFSGRQFSNSRSEMNVSTLELGDSALYLCASSLFRGTLWYQETQYFGPGTRLLVL.

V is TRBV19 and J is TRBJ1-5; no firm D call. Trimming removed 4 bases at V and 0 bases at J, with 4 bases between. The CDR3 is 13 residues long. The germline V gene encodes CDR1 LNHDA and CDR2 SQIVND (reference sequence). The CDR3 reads CASSKGSNQPQHF. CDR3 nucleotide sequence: TGTGCCAGTAGTAAGGGTAGCAATCAGCCCCAGCATTTT.

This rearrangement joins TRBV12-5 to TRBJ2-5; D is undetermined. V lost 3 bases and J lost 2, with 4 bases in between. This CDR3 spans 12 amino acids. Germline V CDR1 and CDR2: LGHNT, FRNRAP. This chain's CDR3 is CASGFSQETQYF. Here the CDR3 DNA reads TGTGCTAGTGGTTTCAGTCAAGAGACCCAGTACTTC.

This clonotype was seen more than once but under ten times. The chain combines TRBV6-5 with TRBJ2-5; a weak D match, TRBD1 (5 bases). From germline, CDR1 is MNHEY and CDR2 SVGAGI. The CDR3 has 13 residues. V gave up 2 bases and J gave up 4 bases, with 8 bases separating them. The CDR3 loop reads CASSYGRVETQYF. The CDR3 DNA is TGTGCCAGCAGTTACGGCAGGGTAGAGACCCAGTACTTC.

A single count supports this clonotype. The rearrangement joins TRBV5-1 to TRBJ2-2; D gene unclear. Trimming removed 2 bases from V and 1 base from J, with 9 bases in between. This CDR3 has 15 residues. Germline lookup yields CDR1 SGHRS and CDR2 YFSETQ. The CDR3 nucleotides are TGCGCCAGCAGCTTAACCAGAGAGAACACCGGGGAGCTGTTTTTT. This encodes CASSLTRENTGELFF. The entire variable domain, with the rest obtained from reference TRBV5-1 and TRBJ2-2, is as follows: KAGVTQTPRYLIKTRGQQVTLSCSPISGHRSVSWYQQTPGQGLQFLFEYFSETQRNKGNFPGRFSGRQFSNSRSEMNVSTLELGDSALYLCASSLTRENTGELFFGEGSRLTVL.

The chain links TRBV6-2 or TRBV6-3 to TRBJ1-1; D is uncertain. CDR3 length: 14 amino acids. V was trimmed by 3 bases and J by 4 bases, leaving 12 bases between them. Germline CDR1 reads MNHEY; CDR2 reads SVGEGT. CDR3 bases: TGTGCCAGCAGTTATAGTCACCTCCTCACTGAAGCTTTCTTT. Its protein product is CASSYSHLLTEAFF.

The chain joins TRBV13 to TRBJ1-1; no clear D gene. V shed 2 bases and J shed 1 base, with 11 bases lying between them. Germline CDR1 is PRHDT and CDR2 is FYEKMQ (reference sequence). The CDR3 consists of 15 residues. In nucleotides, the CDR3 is TGTGCCAGCAGCTTATCGAACGCTGGGAACACTGAAGCTTTCTTT. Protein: CASSLSNAGNTEAFF.

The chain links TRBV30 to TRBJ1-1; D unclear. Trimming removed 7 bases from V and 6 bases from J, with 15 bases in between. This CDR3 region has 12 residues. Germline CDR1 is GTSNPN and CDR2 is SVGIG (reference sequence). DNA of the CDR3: TGTGCCTTTGCGGGAGGGAGACCTGAAGCTTTCTTT. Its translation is CAFAGGRPEAFF.

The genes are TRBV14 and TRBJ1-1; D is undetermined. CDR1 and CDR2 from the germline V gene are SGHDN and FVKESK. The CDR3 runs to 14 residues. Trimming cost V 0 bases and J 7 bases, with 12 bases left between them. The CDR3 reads CASSQDRRPREAFF. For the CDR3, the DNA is TGTGCCAGCAGCCAAGACCGACGGCCCCGTGAAGCTTTCTTT.

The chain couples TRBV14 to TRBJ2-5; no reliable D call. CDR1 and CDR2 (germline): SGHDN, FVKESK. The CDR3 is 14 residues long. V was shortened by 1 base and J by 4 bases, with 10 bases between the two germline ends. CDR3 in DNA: TGTGCCAGCAGCCAAGGAGTGTGGGGAGAGACCCAGTACTTC. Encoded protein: CASSQGVWGETQYF.

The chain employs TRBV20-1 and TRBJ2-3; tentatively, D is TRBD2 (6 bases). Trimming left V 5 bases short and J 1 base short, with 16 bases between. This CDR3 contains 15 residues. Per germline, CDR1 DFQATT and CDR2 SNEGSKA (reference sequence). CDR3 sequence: CSARRDREGTDTQYF. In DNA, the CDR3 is TGCAGTGCTCGCCGCGATAGGGAGGGCACAGATACGCAGTATTTT.

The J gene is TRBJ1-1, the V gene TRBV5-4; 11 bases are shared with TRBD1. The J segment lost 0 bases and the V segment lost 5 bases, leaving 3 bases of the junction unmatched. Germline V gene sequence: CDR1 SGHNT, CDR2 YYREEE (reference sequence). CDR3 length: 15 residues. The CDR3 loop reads CASRDRGLMNTEAFF. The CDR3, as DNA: TGTGCCAGCAGGGACAGGGGGCTGATGAACACTGAAGCTTTCTTT.

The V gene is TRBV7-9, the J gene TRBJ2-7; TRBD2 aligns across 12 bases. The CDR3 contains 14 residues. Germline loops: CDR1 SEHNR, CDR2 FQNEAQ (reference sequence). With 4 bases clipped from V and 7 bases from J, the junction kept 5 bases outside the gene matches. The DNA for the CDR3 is TGTGCCAGCAGCTGGACTAGCGGGGAGGGGGAGCAGTACTTC. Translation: CASSWTSGEGEQYF.

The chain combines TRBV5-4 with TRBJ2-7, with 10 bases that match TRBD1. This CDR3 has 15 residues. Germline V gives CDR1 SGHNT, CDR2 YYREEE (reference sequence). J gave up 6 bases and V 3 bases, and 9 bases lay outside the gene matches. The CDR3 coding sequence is TGTGCCAGCAGCTCGGACAGGGGGTTTCACGGCGAGCAGTACTTC. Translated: CASSSDRGFHGEQYF.

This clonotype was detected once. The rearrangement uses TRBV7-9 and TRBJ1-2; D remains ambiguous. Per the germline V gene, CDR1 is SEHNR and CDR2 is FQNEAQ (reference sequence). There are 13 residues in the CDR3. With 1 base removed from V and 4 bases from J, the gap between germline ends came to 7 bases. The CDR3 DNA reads TGTGCCAGCAGCTTAGGGGTTGTCTATGGCTACACCTTC. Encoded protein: CASSLGVVYGYTF.

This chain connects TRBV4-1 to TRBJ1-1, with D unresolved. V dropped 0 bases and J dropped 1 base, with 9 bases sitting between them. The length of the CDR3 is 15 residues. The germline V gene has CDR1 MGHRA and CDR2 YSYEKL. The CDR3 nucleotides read TGCGCCAGCAGCCAAGATCCGCTTCCGAACACTGAAGCTTTCTTT. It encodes CASSQDPLPNTEAFF.

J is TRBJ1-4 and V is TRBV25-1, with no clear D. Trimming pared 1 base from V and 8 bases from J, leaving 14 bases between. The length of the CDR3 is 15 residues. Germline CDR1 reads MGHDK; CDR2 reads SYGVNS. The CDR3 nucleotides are TGTGCCAGCAGTGAATTCGCTGGGTATTGGGAAAAACTGTTTTTT. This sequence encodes CASSEFAGYWEKLFF. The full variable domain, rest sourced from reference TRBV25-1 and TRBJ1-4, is EADIYQTPRYLVIGTGKKITLECSQTMGHDKMYWYQQDPGMELHLIHYSYGVNSTEKGDLSSESTVSRIRTEHFPLTLESARPSHTSQYLCASSEFAGYWEKLFFGSGTQLSVL.

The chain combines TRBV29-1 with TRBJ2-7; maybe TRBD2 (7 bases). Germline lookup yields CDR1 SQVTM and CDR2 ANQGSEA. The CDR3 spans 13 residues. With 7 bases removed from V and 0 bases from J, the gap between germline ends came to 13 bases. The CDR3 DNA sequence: TGCAGCGGCTGGGGGGGGGCCTCCTACGAGCAGTACTTC. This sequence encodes CSGWGGASYEQYF.

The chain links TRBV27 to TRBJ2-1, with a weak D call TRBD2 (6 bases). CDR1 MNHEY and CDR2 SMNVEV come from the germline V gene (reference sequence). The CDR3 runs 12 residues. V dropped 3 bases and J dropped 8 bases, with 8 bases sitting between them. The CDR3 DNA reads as TGTGCCAGCAGTTTTACGGGGGATGAGCAGTTCTTC. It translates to CASSFTGDEQFF.

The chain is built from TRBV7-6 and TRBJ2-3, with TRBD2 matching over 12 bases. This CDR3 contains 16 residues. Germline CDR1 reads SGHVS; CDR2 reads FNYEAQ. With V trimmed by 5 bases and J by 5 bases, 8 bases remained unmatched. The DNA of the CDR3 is TGTGCCAGCAGCCAGCGACTAGCGGGAGTGGTAGATACGCAGTATTTT. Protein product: CASSQRLAGVVDTQYF.

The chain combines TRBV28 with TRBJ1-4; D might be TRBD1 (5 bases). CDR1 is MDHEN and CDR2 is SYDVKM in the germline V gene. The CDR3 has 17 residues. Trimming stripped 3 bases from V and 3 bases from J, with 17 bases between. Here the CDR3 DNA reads TGTGCCAGCAGTTTCACGTTGGGGGGTATGGCTAATGAAAAACTGTTTTTT. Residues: CASSFTLGGMANEKLFF. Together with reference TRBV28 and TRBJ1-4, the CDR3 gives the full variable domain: DVKVTQSSRYLVKRTGEKVFLECVQDMDHENMFWYRQDPGLGLRLIYFSYDVKMKEKGDIPEGYSVSREKKERFSLILESASTNQTSMYLCASSFTLGGMANEKLFFGSGTQLSVL.